Shown below are 30 T cell receptor beta chains from a single sample sequenced in a study of shared clonotypes between healthy human individuals. Here immunoSEQ multiplex PCR was the method, and the copy in TCRdb shows in-frame clones only, minus some. Of hundreds of thousands of clones in the sample, 90% to 96% were seen once. Sequencing used naive CD4+ T cells sorted from blood. Subset given: CD45RA+ positively selected. These receptors originate from a young woman in good health.

The rearrangement links TRBV18 to TRBJ1-2; D ambiguous. Germline CDR1 reads KGHSH; CDR2 reads LQKENI. This CDR3 spans 15 amino acids. Trimming left V 2 bases short and J 3 bases short, with 13 bases between. The CDR3 loop reads CASSPGGHRDYGYTF. DNA of the CDR3: TGTGCCAGCTCACCAGGCGGGCATAGGGACTATGGCTACACCTTC.

The CDR3 here is CASSLLAGRSSYEQYF. CDR3 bases: TGCGCCAGCAGCCTCTTAGCGGGTAGATCCTCCTACGAGCAGTACTTC. V is TRBV5-1 and J is TRBJ2-7; TRBD2 agrees at 7 bases. CDR1 is SGHRS and CDR2 is YFSETQ in the germline V gene. The CDR3 extends over 16 amino acids. The V and J ends lost 4 bases and 0 bases, in that order; junction bases with no gene match: 10.

The chain has TRBV11-2 and TRBJ2-2; D is possibly TRBD2 (5 bases). CDR1 is SGHAT and CDR2 is FQNNGV in the germline V gene. V shed 6 bases and J shed 1 base, with 12 bases lying between them. The CDR3 extends over 15 amino acids. The CDR3 region is CASRYIRGNTGELFF. The CDR3 nucleotides are TGTGCCAGCAGATACATTCGGGGGAACACCGGGGAGCTGTTTTTT.

This rearrangement joins TRBV28 to TRBJ1-5; D might be TRBD1 (6 bases). The germline V and J ends were trimmed by 6 bases and 4 bases, with 19 bases remaining between them. This CDR3 is 16 amino acids long. The germline V gene has CDR1 MDHEN and CDR2 SYDVKM. CDR3 in DNA: TGTGCCAGCAGGGGTATGGGGGCAGGGTGGAATCAGCCCCAGCATTTT. Protein product: CASRGMGAGWNQPQHF.

V is TRBV19 and J is TRBJ1-4, with D possibly TRBD1 on 5 matching bases. V gave up 3 bases and J gave up 4 bases, with 12 bases separating them. CDR1 is LNHDA, CDR2 SQIVND, per germline (reference sequence). The CDR3 sequence is 15 residues long. CDR3 protein: CASSMRGDLNEKLFF. The CDR3 DNA reads TGTGCCAGTAGTATGCGGGGGGATCTTAATGAAAAACTGTTTTTT.

The chain recombines TRBV7-5 with TRBJ1-4; whether TRBD1, the table's D call, matches the DNA was not checked. TRBV7-5 constitutes a pseudogene. The CDR3 runs 15 residues. CDR3 bases: TGTGTCAGAAGCTCGGACAGGGCAACCGCTGAAAAACTGTTTTTT. Its translation: CVRSSDRATAEKLFF.

This clone was detected only once. This chain connects TRBV28 to TRBJ2-7, with 12 bases matching TRBD2. J gave up 5 bases and V 6 bases, and 8 bases lay outside the gene matches. CDR1 and CDR2 from the germline V gene are MDHEN and SYDVKM. The CDR3 consists of 15 residues. This CDR3 is CASRASGRVRDEQYF. CDR3 DNA sequence: TGTGCCAGCAGGGCTAGCGGGAGGGTCCGGGACGAGCAGTACTTC.

The chain combines TRBV7-6 with TRBJ2-5; 10 bases fit TRBD2. Trimming removed 4 bases from V and 4 bases from J; junction bases left unmatched: 12. Per germline, CDR1 SGHVS and CDR2 FNYEAQ. The CDR3 runs to 17 residues. DNA of the CDR3: TGTGCCAGCAGCTATAGCGGGAGGCCCCGGGTAAGAGAGACCCAGTACTTC. Encoded protein: CASSYSGRPRVRETQYF.

The chain carries TRBV5-4 and TRBJ2-7; D is perhaps TRBD2 (6 bases). The germline gives CDR1 SGHNT, CDR2 YYREEE (reference sequence). The CDR3 extends over 15 amino acids. With 2 bases removed from V and 2 bases from J, the gap between germline ends came to 14 bases. The CDR3 loop reads CASSFSPGLTYEQYF. In nucleotides, the CDR3 is TGTGCCAGCAGCTTCTCCCCGGGACTGACCTACGAGCAGTACTTC.

This chain links TRBV21-1 with TRBJ1-5; the D call in the table, TRBD1, was not verified against the DNA. TRBV21-1 is tagged as a pseudogene. CDR3 size: 19 residues. CDR3 protein: CATIGKGQGDRGSNQPQHF. The CDR3 coding sequence is TGTGCCACCATTGGAAAGGGACAGGGGGATCGAGGTAGCAATCAGCCCCAGCATTTT.

The chain combines TRBV18 with TRBJ2-4, with D perhaps TRBD1 or TRBD2 (5 bases each). Between the trimmed V and J ends, which lost 6 bases and 3 bases, there was a span of 15 bases. The length of the CDR3 is 15 residues. Germline V CDR1 and CDR2: KGHSH, LQKENI. In nucleotides, the CDR3 is TGTGCCAGCTCCGGGGCAGCGGTTGACAAAAACATTCAGTACTTC. As protein: CASSGAAVDKNIQYF.

The chain couples TRBV28 to TRBJ2-2, with TRBD2 matching over 14 bases. Per the germline V gene, CDR1 is MDHEN and CDR2 is SYDVKM. This CDR3 region has 19 residues. V shed 6 bases and J 5 bases; nucleotides not matched to a gene: 14. CDR3 DNA: TGTGCCAGCAGGGGGGGACTAGCGGGAGAGTATGGTCGAACCGGGGAGCTGTTTTTT. Residues: CASRGGLAGEYGRTGELFF.

The chain is built from TRBV6-5 and TRBJ2-7; D ambiguous. Germline assignment: CDR1 MNHEY and CDR2 SVGAGI. CDR3 size: 14 residues. V lost 7 bases and J 5 bases, leaving 18 bases between the germline ends. CDR3 region: CASTPSGRLHEQYF. In DNA form, the CDR3 reads TGTGCCAGCACCCCCAGTGGCAGGCTACACGAGCAGTACTTC.

The chain combines TRBV9 with TRBJ2-5; 8 bases line up with TRBD2. The length of the CDR3 is 15 residues. Unmatched junction bases numbered 11, after V lost 3 bases and J lost 7 bases. Germline CDR1 and CDR2: SGDLS and YYNGEE. CDR3 DNA: TGTGCCAGCAGCGCCACTAGCGGAGGGGCCGTGACCCAGTACTTC. Translating gives CASSATSGGAVTQYF. The full variable domain, completed using reference TRBV9 and TRBJ2-5, is DSGVTQTPKHLITATGQRVTLRCSPRSGDLSVYWYQQSLDQGLQFLIQYYNGEERAKGNILERFSAQQFPDLHSELNLSSLELGDSALYFCASSATSGGAVTQYFGPGTRLLVL.

The chain uses TRBV9 and TRBJ1-4, with TRBD1 identical over 7 bases. The J segment lost 8 bases and the V segment lost 4 bases, leaving 8 bases of the junction unmatched. Germline V CDR1 and CDR2: SGDLS, YYNGEE. The length of the CDR3 is 14 residues. In DNA, the CDR3 is TGTGCCAGCAGCCCACAGGGGCTTAGCGAAAAACTGTTTTTT. It is translated as CASSPQGLSEKLFF.

The rearrangement joins TRBV6-6 to TRBJ2-5, with D unresolved. The CDR3 spans 12 residues. Germline values: CDR1 MNHNY, CDR2 SVGAGI (reference sequence). Trimming left V 4 bases short and J 4 bases short, with 7 bases between. The CDR3 coding sequence is TGTGCCAGCAGTTCGAACAGAGAGACCCAGTACTTC. This translates into CASSSNRETQYF.

The chain has TRBV2 and TRBJ2-2, with 7 nucleotides matching TRBD2. The germline gives CDR1 SNHLY, CDR2 FYNNEI. Losses at the gene ends were 6 bases for V and 0 bases for J; bases not matched to a gene: 4. CDR3 length: 15 residues. CDR3 in DNA: TGTGCCAGCAGGCTAGCGGAGACGAACACCGGGGAGCTGTTTTTT. This gives the protein CASRLAETNTGELFF.

This CDR3 is CASSPRTGVGVYGYTF. CDR3 DNA sequence: TGTGCCAGCAGCCCCCGGACAGGGGTAGGCGTCTATGGCTACACCTTC. The chain employs TRBV11-2 and TRBJ1-2, with 9 bases lining up with TRBD1. The CDR3 runs 16 residues. CDR1 is SGHAT, CDR2 FQNNGV, per germline. V shed 5 bases and J 4 bases; nucleotides not matched to a gene: 11.

The gene calls are TRBV11-2 and TRBJ1-1; D gene uncertain. CDR1 is SGHAT, CDR2 FQNNGV, per germline. The CDR3 contains 13 residues. V lost 1 base and J lost 3, with 6 bases in between. This chain's CDR3 is CASSLVRDTEAFF. CDR3 coding DNA: TGTGCCAGCAGCTTAGTGAGGGACACTGAAGCTTTCTTT.

The genes are TRBV29-1 and TRBJ2-3; D is unclear. V was clipped by 2 bases and J by 4 bases, with 7 bases between them. The CDR3 sequence is 12 residues long. Germline V gives CDR1 SQVTM, CDR2 ANQGSEA. CDR3 in amino acids: CSVESAPDTQYF. Here the CDR3 DNA reads TGCAGCGTTGAATCGGCGCCAGATACGCAGTATTTT.

The J gene is TRBJ2-5, the V gene TRBV18; maybe TRBD2 (6 bases). Germline V lookup: CDR1 KGHSH, CDR2 LQKENI. V was cut by 3 bases and J by 3 bases, with 17 bases left in between. The CDR3 is 16 amino acids. CDR3 bases: TGTGCCAGCTCACCGGTCTTGATCACTAGCAAAGAGACCCAGTACTTC. As protein: CASSPVLITSKETQYF.

The V and J genes are TRBV5-6 and TRBJ1-1, with 8 bases identical to TRBD1. With 1 base clipped from V and 11 bases from J, the junction kept 7 bases outside the gene matches. There are 13 residues in the CDR3. The V gene's germline CDR1 is SGHDT and CDR2 YYEEEE. This CDR3 is CASSLSGTGYAFF. The CDR3 nucleotides read TGTGCCAGCAGCTTGTCAGGGACAGGATACGCTTTCTTT.

The V call is TRBV28, the J call TRBJ1-2, with D perhaps TRBD1 (5 bases). The CDR3 covers 14 residues. Germline V gene sequence: CDR1 MDHEN, CDR2 SYDVKM. Trimming took 6 bases from V and 3 from J, leaving 14 bases between them. CDR3 region: CASRTGEGHYGYTF. CDR3 coding DNA: TGTGCCAGCAGAACGGGGGAAGGTCACTATGGCTACACCTTC.

The genes are TRBV15 and TRBJ1-6; D gene uncertain. CDR1 is LNHNV and CDR2 is YYDKDF in the germline V gene (reference sequence). V shed 0 bases and J shed 9 bases, with 15 bases lying between them. The CDR3 has 16 residues. This CDR3 reads CATSRDRRPLGSPLHF. The CDR3 DNA reads TGTGCCACCAGCAGAGATAGGAGGCCCTTAGGTTCACCCCTCCACTTT. Full variable domain (remainder filled in from reference TRBV15 and TRBJ1-6): DAMVIQNPRYQVTQFGKPVTLSCSQTLNHNVMYWYQQKSSQAPKLLFHYYDKDFNNEADTPDNFQSRRPNTSFCFLDIRSPGLGDTAMYLCATSRDRRPLGSPLHFGNGTRLTVT.

The CDR3 here is CASSIALSSGSMTDTQYF. CDR3 DNA: TGTGCCAGTAGTATAGCCCTCTCCAGCGGGAGTATGACAGATACGCAGTATTTT. The chain joins TRBV19 to TRBJ2-3; 8 nucleotides line up with TRBD2. The V gene's germline CDR1 is LNHDA and CDR2 SQIVND (reference sequence). CDR3 size: 18 residues. Trimming cost V 1 base and J 3 bases; bases outside gene matches: 12. The variable domain in full, completed from reference TRBV19 and TRBJ2-3, reads DGGITQSPKYLFRKEGQNVTLSCEQNLNHDAMYWYRQDPGQGLRLIYYSQIVNDFQKGDIAEGYSVSREKKESFPLTVTSAQKNPTAFYLCASSIALSSGSMTDTQYFGPGTRLTVL.

The rearrangement uses TRBV11-2 and TRBJ2-1, with TRBD2 matching 8 bases. Germline CDR1 SGHAT, CDR2 FQNNGV. The CDR3 extends over 17 amino acids. J gave up 3 bases and V 0 bases, and 7 bases lay outside the gene matches. The CDR3 sequence is CASSLEYTSGNYNEQFF. In DNA, the CDR3 is TGTGCCAGCAGCTTAGAGTACACTAGCGGAAACTACAATGAGCAGTTCTTC.

The chain carries TRBV21-1 and TRBJ1-5; TRBD1, the table's D call, lacks a check against the DNA. TRBV21-1 is classified as a pseudogene. The CDR3 is made up of 17 amino acids. The DNA of the CDR3 is TGTGCCAGCAGCCATAATTGGCACAGGGACGAGAATCAGCCCCAGCATTTT. This sequence encodes CASSHNWHRDENQPQHF.

V is TRBV2 and J is TRBJ1-4; D not certain. This CDR3 comprises 13 residues. CDR1 SNHLY and CDR2 FYNNEI come from the germline V gene. The CDR3 loop reads CASWAQPNEKLFF. The CDR3 nucleotides are TGTGCATCTTGGGCACAGCCTAATGAAAAACTGTTTTTT.

The chain is built from TRBV28 and TRBJ2-7; 9 nucleotides align to TRBD2. V trimming: 3 bases; J trimming: 7 bases; junction bases outside the gene matches: 7. The length of the CDR3 is 14 residues. From germline, CDR1 is MDHEN and CDR2 SYDVKM. In DNA form, the CDR3 reads TGTGCCAGCAGTTTGGTAGCGGGAGTCCGGGAGCAGTACTTC. The encoded protein is CASSLVAGVREQYF.

The V call is TRBV5-1, the J call TRBJ2-2, with 11 bases identical to TRBD1. The CDR3 runs to 16 residues. V trimming: 4 bases; J trimming: 6 bases; junction bases outside the gene matches: 8. The V gene's germline CDR1 is SGHRS and CDR2 YFSETQ. The CDR3 bases are TGCGCCAGCAGCCCAAGGACAGGGGGCTTTCCCGGGGAGCTGTTTTTT. It translates to CASSPRTGGFPGELFF. Full variable domain (outside the CDR3, taken from reference TRBV5-1 and TRBJ2-2): KAGVTQTPRYLIKTRGQQVTLSCSPISGHRSVSWYQQTPGQGLQFLFEYFSETQRNKGNFPGRFSGRQFSNSRSEMNVSTLELGDSALYLCASSPRTGGFPGELFFGEGSRLTVL.